Listed below are T cell receptor beta chains from one sample, sequenced in a study of early T cells in non-severe SARS-CoV-2 infection. In TCRdb, the 5' RACE reads were re-called with MiXCR into one record per CDR3 protein. The sample consists of 100,000 to 120,000 distinct CDR3 sequences, roughly 12% of them appearing once. The sample here was whole blood, taken at baseline. These receptors were obtained from an adult who was a healthcare worker with PCR-confirmed SARS-CoV-2 infection or an uninfected control (not recorded which). Both conserved end residues are part of each CDR3. D genes are given only for firm matches. The size entry is marked missing in some rows and otherwise reads once, few, many or a size class.

TRBJ1-1,-,14,many,TRBV5-1,CASKRGGVNTEAFF,TGCGCCAGCAAAAGAGGGGGTGTGAACACTGAAGCTTTCTTT
TRBJ1-5,-,17,-,TRBV20-1,CSAREGTTSFSNQPQHF,TGCAGTGCTAGAGAGGGGACAACCTCTTTTAGCAATCAGCCCCAGCATTTT
TRBJ1-4,TRBD1,15,-,TRBV7-9,CASSSQQGAGEKLFF,TGTGCCAGCAGCTCCCAACAGGGGGCGGGTGAAAAACTGTTTTTT
TRBJ1-1,-,15,many,TRBV6-2/TRBV6-3,CASSPLDPSDTEAFF,TGTGCCAGCAGTCCCTTGGACCCATCGGACACTGAAGCTTTCTTT
TRBJ1-3,-,15,-,TRBV12-5,CASGLSASSGNTIYF,TGTGCTAGTGGTTTGTCGGCATCCTCTGGAAACACCATATATTTT
TRBJ1-3,-,15,-,TRBV5-1,CASSLVGSSGNTIYF,TGCGCCAGCAGCTTGGTAGGCAGCTCTGGAAACACCATATATTTT
TRBJ2-7,-,14,-,TRBV6-2/TRBV6-3,CASSYSGNSYEQYF,TGTGCCAGCAGTTACTCTGGCAACTCCTACGAGCAGTACTTC
TRBJ2-7,-,13,-,TRBV6-5,CASSYKQGYEQYF,TGTGCCAGCAGCTACAAACAGGGCTACGAGCAGTACTTC
TRBJ2-1,-,16,few,TRBV4-1,CASSQESWGRYNEQFF,TGCGCCAGCAGCCAAGAGTCGTGGGGCCGATACAATGAGCAGTTCTTC
TRBJ1-1,TRBD1,13,many,TRBV6-6,CASKIDRATEAFF,TGTGCCAGCAAAATCGACAGGGCCACTGAAGCTTTCTTT
TRBJ1-3,-,13,-,TRBV29-1,CSVGEVSGNTIYF,TGCAGCGTTGGAGAGGTCTCTGGAAACACCATATATTTT
TRBJ2-5,-,11,few,TRBV6-5,CASSYLETQYF,TGTGCCAGCAGTTATCTCGAGACCCAGTACTTC
TRBJ2-1,-,14,few,TRBV24-1,CATSDYGEWDEQFF,TGTGCCACCAGTGATTACGGGGAGTGGGATGAGCAGTTCTTC
TRBJ2-5,-,12,-,TRBV5-5,CASSFTGMTQYF,TGTGCCAGCAGCTTCACAGGGATGACCCAGTACTTC
TRBJ1-2,-,13,many,TRBV7-2,CASSTTESYGYTF,TGTGCCAGCAGCACGACGGAAAGCTATGGCTACACCTTC
TRBJ2-1,-,16,-,TRBV5-6,CASSLYSGTSYNEQFF,TGTGCCAGCAGCTTATACTCCGGGACGTCCTACAATGAGCAGTTCTTC
TRBJ2-7,TRBD1,15,-,TRBV5-1,CASSLDRGRINEQYF,TGCGCCAGCAGCTTAGACAGGGGGCGCATCAACGAGCAGTACTTC
TRBJ2-1,-,16,-,TRBV12-3/TRBV12-4,CASSLAERAPYNEQFF,TGTGCCAGCAGTTTAGCGGAGAGGGCCCCCTACAATGAGCAGTTCTTC
TRBJ2-3,TRBD2,15,-,TRBV29-1,CSVEGAGGPTDTQYF,TGCAGCGTTGAAGGAGCGGGGGGGCCCACAGATACGCAGTATTTT
TRBJ2-1,TRBD2,16,few,TRBV5-1,CASSLPERGGQDEQFF,TGCGCCAGCAGCCTACCCGAGCGGGGGGGCCAAGATGAGCAGTTCTTC
TRBJ2-1,-,14,few,TRBV11-3,CASSFSEGVHEQFF,TGTGCCAGCAGCTTTTCAGAGGGGGTACATGAGCAGTTCTTC
TRBJ2-1,TRBD2,17,-,TRBV28,CASAGTSGRALYNEQFF,TGTGCCAGCGCCGGGACTAGCGGGAGGGCACTGTACAATGAGCAGTTCTTC
TRBJ1-2,TRBD1,14,many,TRBV5-4,CASSLDRGAFGYTF,TGTGCCAGCAGCTTGGACAGGGGGGCGTTTGGCTACACCTTC
TRBJ1-1,TRBD1,15,few,TRBV6-5,CASRHKQGANTEAFF,TGTGCCAGCAGACACAAACAGGGGGCTAACACTGAAGCTTTCTTT
TRBJ1-2,-,12,few,TRBV6-5,CASRIQGGGYTF,TGTGCCAGCAGAATACAGGGAGGGGGCTACACCTTC
TRBJ1-5,-,15,-,TRBV5-1,CASSLSGDSNQPQHF,TGCGCCAGCAGCTTGTCGGGGGATAGCAATCAGCCCCAGCATTTT
TRBJ2-7,-,14,few,TRBV2,CASSEWQGRHEQYF,TGTGCCAGCAGTGAGTGGCAGGGTAGGCACGAGCAGTACTTC
TRBJ1-3,TRBD1,16,-,TRBV29-1,CSVGGDRDRPGNTIYF,TGCAGCGTTGGGGGGGACAGGGATCGACCTGGAAACACCATATATTTT
TRBJ2-3,-,14,few,TRBV5-4,CASSSRTVTDTQYF,TGTGCCAGCAGTTCAAGGACAGTCACAGATACGCAGTATTTT
TRBJ2-2,TRBD2,18,few,TRBV3-1,CASSLLPPTSGGPGELFF,TGTGCCAGCAGCCTATTACCTCCGACTAGCGGGGGACCCGGGGAGCTGTTTTTT
TRBJ2-3,-,13,few,TRBV12-3/TRBV12-4,CASSPSYTDTQYF,TGTGCCAGCAGTCCATCGTACACAGATACGCAGTATTTT
TRBJ2-7,-,15,-,TRBV18,CASSPRTGAQHEQYF,TGTGCCAGCTCACCGAGAACGGGGGCGCAACACGAGCAGTACTTC
TRBJ2-7,-,11,many,TRBV3-1,CASSQAYEQYF,TGTGCCAGCAGCCAAGCCTACGAGCAGTACTTC
TRBJ2-2,-,12,few,TRBV24-1,CATSDRTGELFF,TGTGCCACCAGTGACAGAACCGGGGAGCTGTTTTTT
TRBJ1-5,-,14,-,TRBV9,CASSVSPTNQPQHF,TGTGCCAGCAGCGTAAGTCCCACTAATCAGCCCCAGCATTTT
TRBJ1-1,-,15,many,TRBV15,CATSRRTGRRTEAFF,TGTGCCACCAGCAGACGTACAGGGAGGAGGACTGAAGCTTTCTTT